These 27 T cell receptor beta chains originate from one sample sequenced in a study of blood T cells in healthy people across ages. Together with a sample-barcoded 5' primer, a J-beta primer mix was included in a second PCR lasting about 6 to 11 cycles. TCRdb called the 5' RACE reads again in MiXCR, with one record for every CDR3 protein. The sample has fewer than 1,000,000 distinct CDR3 sequences, roughly 44% seen once; the top ten hold 15% to 25%. The sample was blood. All receptors derive from a man between 60 and 70 years old in good health.

The chain combines TRBV5-1 with TRBJ2-1, with D possibly being TRBD1 or TRBD2 (5 bases each). CDR3 length equals 16 residues. V was pared by 0 bases and J by 2 bases, with 12 bases between. Germline assignment: CDR1 SGHRS and CDR2 YFSETQ. CDR3 amino acids: CASSLAVQGPYNEQFF. In DNA, the CDR3 is TGCGCCAGCAGCTTGGCCGTCCAGGGACCCTACAATGAGCAGTTCTTC.

This chain links TRBV11-2 with TRBJ2-5, with D perhaps matching TRBD2 (6 bases). The CDR3 totals 20 residues. The V end lost 5 bases, the J end lost 11 bases, and 39 bases lay between the germline ends. Germline V gives CDR1 SGHAT, CDR2 FQNNGV. CDR3 sequence: CASSPIELSPRQRPTGEQYF. For the CDR3, the DNA is TGTGCCAGCAGCCCCATAGAGTTGTCCCCCCGACAGCGTCCAACGGGGGAGCAGTACTTC.

The chain links TRBV7-9 to TRBJ2-5; 9 nucleotides align to TRBD1. Germline-derived CDR1 and CDR2 are SEHNR and FQNEAQ (reference sequence). The CDR3 has 15 residues. The V segment lost 4 bases and the J segment 4 bases; nucleotides outside the gene matches: 7. CDR3: CASSYGTGMGETQYF. CDR3 in DNA: TGTGCCAGCAGCTATGGGACAGGGATGGGAGAGACCCAGTACTTC.

This chain connects TRBV10-2 to TRBJ1-1; no clear D. Germline CDR1 and CDR2: WSHSY and SAAADI. Trimming cost V 0 bases and J 5 bases, with 10 bases left between them. This CDR3 is 14 amino acids long. CDR3 DNA: TGCGCCAGCAGTGAGTCCAGACGAGGGACTGAAGCTTTCTTT. It encodes CASSESRRGTEAFF.

This clonotype was detected once. With a much larger clone just one base away, this may be a read error. The V gene is TRBV12-3 or TRBV12-4, the J gene TRBJ2-3, with D unresolved. V was trimmed by 2 bases and J by 4 bases, leaving 10 bases between them. The CDR3 runs to 14 residues. The CDR3 region is CASSLLDFADTQYF. DNA for the CDR3: TGTGCCAGCAGTTTATTGGATTTCGCAGATACGCAGTATTTT.

Only a few counts were recorded for this clonotype. V is TRBV5-1 and J is TRBJ1-2, with 8 bases fitting TRBD1. Looked up from germline, CDR1 is SGHRS and CDR2 is YFSETQ. With 0 bases clipped from V and 0 bases from J, the junction kept 4 bases outside the gene matches. The CDR3 length is 16 residues. Written as DNA, the CDR3 is TGCGCCAGCAGCTTGGCCGCACAGGGGGCTAACTATGGCTACACCTTC. It translates to CASSLAAQGANYGYTF.

A few counts support this clonotype. The genes are TRBV20-1 and TRBJ2-3; tentatively, D is TRBD1 (6 bases). Germline assignment: CDR1 DFQATT and CDR2 SNEGSKA (reference sequence). This CDR3 is built from 11 residues. V was shortened by 5 bases and J by 7 bases, with 10 bases between the two germline ends. The CDR3 nucleotides read TGCAGTGCTGCAGACAGGCATACGCAGTATTTT. It is translated as CSAADRHTQYF.

V gene TRBV24-1 combines with J gene TRBJ2-5; D unresolved. The DNA end lines up better with TRBJ2-7; the J call may be wrong. Per germline, CDR1 KGHDR and CDR2 SFDVKD. The CDR3 totals 17 residues. CDR3 protein: CATRGFPRGRCLGEQYF. The CDR3 DNA is TGTGCCACCAGGGGATTCCCGCGTGGACGGTGCTTAGGCGAGCAGTACTTC.

This clonotype was seen a few times. This chain joins TRBV7-9 and TRBJ1-2; D unclear. V was shortened by 8 bases and J by 0 bases, with 16 bases between the two germline ends. The CDR3 totals 15 residues. Germline V lookup: CDR1 SEHNR, CDR2 FQNEAQ (reference sequence). The CDR3 is CASVSQKTSNYGYTF. For the CDR3, the DNA is TGTGCCAGCGTATCACAGAAGACCTCTAACTATGGCTACACCTTC. The whole variable domain, filled in from reference TRBV7-9 and TRBJ1-2, reads DTGVSQNPRHKITKRGQNVTFRCDPISEHNRLYWYRQTLGQGPEFLTYFQNEAQLEKSRLLSDRFSAERPKGSFSTLEIQRTEQGDSAMYLCASVSQKTSNYGYTFGSGTRLTVV.

The gene calls are TRBV12-3 or TRBV12-4 and TRBJ2-5; 8 bases are shared with TRBD1. The length of the CDR3 is 15 residues. Trimming at V came to 3 bases and at J to 4 bases, leaving 7 bases not matched to a gene. This CDR3 reads CASSFTGRGRETQYF. The CDR3 DNA sequence: TGTGCCAGCAGTTTTACGGGCAGGGGGCGAGAGACCCAGTACTTC.

This clonotype was observed a handful of times. The CDR3 DNA is TGTGCCAGCAGCTTATTACAGGGCAGAGATACGCAGTATTTT. Translation gives CASSLLQGRDTQYF. This rearrangement joins TRBV5-6 to TRBJ2-3, with D possibly being TRBD1 (6 bases). The V end was cut by 2 bases, the J end by 5 bases, with 12 bases between. Germline V gives CDR1 SGHDT, CDR2 YYEEEE. The CDR3 extends over 14 amino acids.

This rearrangement joins TRBV27 to TRBJ1-2; TRBD1 matches 7 bases. Germline values: CDR1 MNHEY, CDR2 SMNVEV (reference sequence). This CDR3 has 15 amino acids. With 6 bases clipped from V and 2 bases from J, the junction kept 9 bases outside the gene matches. CDR3 residues: CASSLGLGQNYGYTF. CDR3 coding DNA: TGTGCCAGCAGCTTGGGGTTGGGACAGAACTATGGCTACACCTTC.

This clonotype was observed a handful of times. The chain uses TRBV6-5 and TRBJ2-3; the D gene could be TRBD1 or TRBD2 (5 bases each). Trimming took off 5 bases at V and 6 bases at J, with 21 bases between the two ends. From germline, CDR1 is MNHEY and CDR2 SVGAGI. The CDR3 is 16 amino acids. The CDR3, as DNA: TGTGCCAGCAGTAGCACCGGGACCGCCAATGGGGATACGCAGTATTTT. Translated, it gives CASSSTGTANGDTQYF.

This clonotype turned up a few times. J is TRBJ2-7 and V is TRBV28, with TRBD1 matching over 7 bases. The CDR3 totals 13 residues. Germline CDR1 is MDHEN and CDR2 is SYDVKM. V lost 5 bases, J lost 5 bases, and 6 bases stayed unmatched. DNA of the CDR3: TGTGCCAGCAGTCTTGACAGGGCCCACGAGCAGTACTTC. It codes for CASSLDRAHEQYF.

J is TRBJ2-7 and V is TRBV12-3 or TRBV12-4, with 7 bases aligning to TRBD2. V shed 3 bases, J shed 9 bases, and the junction held 14 bases outside the gene matches. This CDR3 contains 15 residues. The CDR3 spells CASSLGGASGIGQYF. CDR3 bases: TGTGCCAGCAGTTTGGGGGGAGCTAGCGGTATAGGGCAGTACTTC.

V usage is TRBV28 and J usage is TRBJ2-1, with a weak D call TRBD1 (6 bases). The CDR3 runs 17 residues. CDR1 MDHEN and CDR2 SYDVKM come from the germline V gene. The V end lost 5 bases, the J end lost 0 bases, and 17 bases lay between the germline ends. CDR3 nucleotide sequence: TGTGCCAGCAGTCCCGGGTTGACGGACAGCTCCTACAATGAGCAGTTCTTC. It is translated as CASSPGLTDSSYNEQFF.

The chain uses TRBV5-1 and TRBJ2-3; 7 bases agree with TRBD1. V shed 4 bases, J shed 4 bases, and the junction held 9 bases outside the gene matches. CDR3 length: 15 amino acids. The germline CDR1 and CDR2 sequences are SGHRS and YFSETQ. The DNA for the CDR3 is TGCGCCAGCAGCCCAACCGGACAGGTGGCAGATACGCAGTATTTT. Translating gives CASSPTGQVADTQYF.

The J gene is TRBJ1-2, the V gene TRBV12-3 or TRBV12-4; TRBD1 agrees at 8 bases. The V gene end was trimmed by 2 bases and the J gene end by 7 bases; junction bases not matched to a gene: 9. The CDR3 is 15 residues long. This CDR3 is CASSLNSGQGSGYTF. DNA of the CDR3: TGTGCCAGCAGTTTAAACTCCGGACAGGGAAGTGGCTACACCTTC.

This clonotype showed up just a few times. The CDR3 DNA sequence: TGCAGTGCCTCCCCCAGGAGTTCGGACAATGAGCAGTTCTTC. It is translated as CSASPRSSDNEQFF. The chain is built from TRBV20-1 and TRBJ2-1; no firm D call. This CDR3 has 14 residues. Trimming shortened V by 6 bases and J by 5 bases, and 17 bases separated the two germline ends. Germline loops: CDR1 DFQATT, CDR2 SNEGSKA (reference sequence).

Concerning this clonotype: One end of the junction is discordant with germline, which a read error may explain. The chain links TRBV10-3 to TRBJ1-2, with D unclear. CDR1 and CDR2 (germline): ENHRY, SYGVKD. The CDR3 sequence is 10 residues long. This chain's CDR3 is CAIKGHGYAF. CDR3 DNA sequence: TGTGCCATCAAGGGCCATGGCTACGCCTTC.

The rearrangement links TRBV5-6 to TRBJ2-1; possibly TRBD2 for D (6 bases). Germline V gene lookup returns CDR1 SGHDT and CDR2 YYEEEE. This CDR3 comprises 15 residues. The V end lost 0 bases, the J end lost 10 bases, and 17 bases lay between the germline ends. The CDR3 loop is CASSLVGGAPYEQFF. The DNA for the CDR3 is TGTGCCAGCAGCTTGGTTGGCGGGGCCCCCTACGAGCAGTTCTTC.

V is TRBV11-2 and J is TRBJ2-7, with unresolved D. Germline lookup yields CDR1 SGHAT and CDR2 FQNNGV. Trimming took off 1 base at V and 2 bases at J, with 9 bases between the two ends. The CDR3 runs to 14 residues. The chain's CDR3 is CASSLGSQTYEQYF. In DNA, the CDR3 is TGTGCCAGCAGCTTAGGGAGCCAGACCTACGAGCAGTACTTC.

The rearrangement links TRBV28 to TRBJ2-5; D is perhaps TRBD1 (6 bases). The CDR3 loop spans 12 amino acids. V was trimmed by 5 bases and J by 3 bases, leaving 7 bases between them. Germline lookup yields CDR1 MDHEN and CDR2 SYDVKM. In nucleotides, the CDR3 is TGTGCCAGCAGTCAGGGGAAAGAGACCCAGTACTTC. It codes for CASSQGKETQYF.

V is TRBV5-1 and J is TRBJ2-7; 7 bases agree with TRBD1. From germline, CDR1 is SGHRS and CDR2 YFSETQ. The junction had 6 bases not matched to a gene; V was cut back by 4 bases and J by 5 bases. This CDR3 has 13 amino acids. This CDR3 reads CASSRQGSHEQYF. The CDR3 DNA reads as TGCGCCAGCAGCCGACAGGGTAGCCACGAGCAGTACTTC.

This clonotype was picked up a small number of times. CDR3 in amino acids: CASRIGTGHNYGYTF. CDR3 nucleotides: TGTGCCAGCAGGATCGGGACAGGTCATAACTATGGCTACACCTTC. This chain joins TRBV28 and TRBJ1-2; 8 positions agree with TRBD1. Germline CDR1 and CDR2: MDHEN and SYDVKM. The length of the CDR3 is 15 residues. The ends lost 6 bases at V and 1 base at J; junction bases unmatched: 7.

V and J are TRBV29-1 and TRBJ2-7; 7 positions agree with TRBD1. Trimming cost V 4 bases and J 0 bases; bases outside gene matches: 3. Germline V CDR1 and CDR2: SQVTM, ANQGSEA. CDR3 size: 13 residues. CDR3 sequence reads: CSVGTGHSYEQYF. CDR3 nucleotide sequence: TGCAGCGTTGGGACAGGTCACTCCTACGAGCAGTACTTC.

This clonotype has ten or more counts. V is TRBV7-9 and J is TRBJ2-7, with TRBD2 identical over 12 bases. J gave up 3 bases and V 4 bases, and 7 bases lay outside the gene matches. The CDR3 consists of 16 residues. The germline V gene has CDR1 SEHNR and CDR2 FQNEAQ (reference sequence). CDR3 nucleotide sequence: TGTGCCAGCAGCTCTATACTAGCGGGGGGAATCTACGAGCAGTACTTC. It codes for CASSSILAGGIYEQYF.